This TCR beta chain came from a study of spatial heterogeneity in lung cancer. The study's findings and limits: Higher tumor mutation counts went along with higher counts of expanded intratumoral alpha and beta TCRs.

CDR3 length: 15 residues. V dropped 3 bases and J dropped 11; count of bases not matched to a gene: 6. Germline CDR1 SGHTA, CDR2 FQGNSA. TCRdb re-called the 5' RACE reads with MiXCR, one entry per CDR3 protein. The repertoire holds under 20,000 distinct CDR3 sequences, with roughly 6.2% as singletons. This clonotype was picked up many times. Its specificity is unknown. The time point denotes: sample taken at primary tumor resection. The clonotype was recovered from a male donor with early-stage non-small cell lung cancer. This material consisted of lung tumor tissue, taken at surgery. This chain links TRBV7-2 with TRBJ2-1; 14 nucleotides align to TRBD2. As DNA, the CDR3 is TGTGCCAGCAGCTTCGGGACTAGCGGGGGTGTTAAGCAGTTCTTC. This gives the protein CASSFGTSGGVKQFF.